The 22 T cell receptor beta chains given below trace back to one sample, sequenced in a study of siplizumab effects on memory and regulatory T cells. The repertoire was sequenced with immunoSEQ multiplex PCR; TCRdb's copy has only in-frame clones and lacks some. The table has 90,000 to 120,000 clones, 80% to 95% seen once. Source material: CD4+ T cells sorted from blood. Receptors were obtained from a human donor in good health. Some clones in this sample may be carry-over from other donors' samples.

This clone occurred once. The chain uses TRBV2 and TRBJ2-5; D not resolved. The J call is in doubt because the DNA end fits TRBJ2-7 better. The V gene's germline CDR1 is SNHLY and CDR2 FYNNEI. The CDR3 length is 12 residues. CDR3 in amino acids: CASRGEYYEQYF. The DNA for the CDR3 is TGTGCCAGCAGGGGTGAATACTACGAGCAGTACTTC.

The rearrangement joins TRBV2 to TRBJ2-7; the D is unclear. Germline-derived CDR1 and CDR2 are SNHLY and FYNNEI. V lost 3 bases, J lost 3 bases, and 6 bases lay in between. The CDR3 is made up of 12 amino acids. The CDR3 protein is CASSDESYEQYF. In nucleotides, the CDR3 is TGTGCCAGCAGTGACGAGAGCTACGAGCAGTACTTC.

CDR3 in DNA: TGCGCCAGCAGCTTCCAAACGACAGGGTGGGATAATTCACCCCTCCACTTT. It encodes CASSFQTTGWDNSPLHF. The chain carries TRBV5-1 and TRBJ1-6, with 7 bases aligning to TRBD1. CDR1 SGHRS and CDR2 YFSETQ come from the germline V gene. This CDR3 is built from 17 residues. V lost 2 bases to trimming and J lost 5 bases; unmatched junction nucleotides: 10.

J is TRBJ2-4 and V is TRBV10-1, with D maybe TRBD1 (7 bases). V lost 0 bases and J lost 6, with 12 bases in between. In germline, CDR1 is WNHNN, CDR2 SYGVQD (reference sequence). The CDR3 extends over 15 amino acids. The CDR3 loop is CASSESGGGTNIQYF. The CDR3 DNA sequence: TGCGCCAGCAGTGAGTCTGGAGGGGGCACAAACATTCAGTACTTC.

This chain joins TRBV11-2 and TRBJ1-1; D is possibly TRBD1 (6 bases). CDR3 length equals 14 residues. From germline, CDR1 is SGHAT and CDR2 FQNNGV. With 2 bases removed from V and 2 bases from J, the gap between germline ends came to 9 bases. The CDR3 DNA reads as TGTGCCAGCAGCTTACGGACAGAAAACACTGAAGCTTTCTTT. Translating gives CASSLRTENTEAFF.

The V and J genes are TRBV29-1 and TRBJ2-1; D is uncertain. CDR3 length: 12 amino acids. Germline CDR1 is SQVTM and CDR2 is ANQGSEA. The V gene lost 4 bases and the J gene lost 9 bases, with 13 bases spanning the gap. CDR3 nucleotide sequence: TGCAGCGTTGGATGGCCGACGGGTGAGCAGTTCTTC. It encodes CSVGWPTGEQFF.

J is TRBJ2-5 and V is TRBV5-4; 8 nucleotides align to TRBD2. Per germline, CDR1 SGHNT and CDR2 YYREEE (reference sequence). The junction had 3 bases not matched to a gene; V was cut back by 2 bases and J by 3 bases. CDR3 length: 14 residues. The chain's CDR3 is CASSFTGREETQYF. The CDR3 DNA follows: TGTGCCAGCAGCTTCACCGGGAGGGAAGAGACCCAGTACTTC.

This clone has a single count. V usage is TRBV29-1 and J usage is TRBJ1-1, with a tentative D call TRBD1 (6 bases). V was shortened by 6 bases and J by 1 base, with 12 bases between the two germline ends. The CDR3 has 13 residues. CDR1 and CDR2 (germline): SQVTM, ANQGSEA. This chain's CDR3 is CSVRVGQNTEAFF. The CDR3 nucleotides are TGCAGCGTCAGAGTGGGACAGAACACTGAAGCTTTCTTT.

The rearrangement links TRBV7-8 to TRBJ2-7, with a tentative D call TRBD2 (6 bases). The CDR3 has 15 amino acids. Germline V lookup: CDR1 SGHVS, CDR2 FQNEAQ. V lost 3 bases, J lost 2 bases, and 14 bases lay in between. The CDR3 loop is CASSFRRAFPYEQYF. In DNA form, the CDR3 reads TGTGCCAGCAGCTTCCGGAGGGCCTTTCCCTACGAGCAGTACTTC.

The rearrangement links TRBV2 to TRBJ2-3; D is undetermined. The V and J ends lost 7 bases and 0 bases respectively, with 11 bases between them. The CDR3 contains 14 residues. The germline V gene has CDR1 SNHLY and CDR2 FYNNEI. DNA for the CDR3: TGTGCCAGCAATGGCAGGATAAGCACAGATACGCAGTATTTT. Its translation is CASNGRISTDTQYF.

The chain joins TRBV6-6 to TRBJ2-5; D is unresolved. This CDR3 is 11 amino acids long. Between the trimmed V and J ends, which lost 5 bases and 2 bases, there was a span of 3 bases. The germline V gene has CDR1 MNHNY and CDR2 SVGAGI (reference sequence). CDR3 sequence (DNA): TGTGCCAGCAGTCGACAAGAGACCCAGTACTTC. Protein product: CASSRQETQYF.

This chain links TRBV19 with TRBJ1-3, with TRBD1 matching over 9 bases. This CDR3 is 15 amino acids long. Trimming removed 5 bases from V and 2 bases from J; junction bases left unmatched: 4. Germline V gene lookup returns CDR1 LNHDA and CDR2 SQIVND (reference sequence). CDR3 region: CASSSRTGAGNTIYF. In nucleotides, the CDR3 is TGTGCCAGTAGTTCAAGGACAGGGGCTGGAAACACCATATATTTT.

V usage is TRBV5-4 and J usage is TRBJ1-6; D is unclear. Trimming cost V 4 bases and J 5 bases, with 7 bases left between them. Germline V gene sequence: CDR1 SGHNT, CDR2 YYREEE (reference sequence). CDR3 length: 13 residues. CDR3 sequence reads: CASSRLNNSPLHF. As DNA, the CDR3 is TGTGCCAGCAGCCGACTCAATAATTCACCCCTCCACTTT.

The chain carries TRBV5-1 and TRBJ2-3, with 11 bases identical to TRBD2. The CDR3 contains 16 residues. J was trimmed by 6 bases and V by 5 bases; bases with no gene match: 11. Germline V gene sequence: CDR1 SGHRS, CDR2 YFSETQ. The CDR3 loop is CASRDPGLAVGDTQYF. In DNA, the CDR3 is TGCGCCAGCAGAGACCCGGGACTAGCGGTAGGGGATACGCAGTATTTT.

The rearrangement uses TRBV9 and TRBJ2-7; D ambiguous. V was trimmed by 0 bases and J by 3 bases, leaving 7 bases between them. Germline V gene lookup returns CDR1 SGDLS and CDR2 YYNGEE. The CDR3 has 13 residues. The CDR3 here is CASSVGWRYEQYF. In DNA, the CDR3 is TGTGCCAGCAGCGTAGGGTGGCGCTACGAGCAGTACTTC.

The V call is TRBV18, the J call TRBJ2-3; the match to TRBD2 covers 15 bases. With V trimmed by 5 bases and J by 4 bases, 1 base remained unmatched. Germline V gene lookup returns CDR1 KGHSH and CDR2 LQKENI. This CDR3 comprises 15 residues. DNA of the CDR3: TGTGCCAGCTCATGGACTAGCGGGAGGGCAGATACGCAGTATTTT. Protein product: CASSWTSGRADTQYF.

The chain employs TRBV28 and TRBJ1-3; D uncertain. This CDR3 contains 16 residues. Germline V gene lookup returns CDR1 MDHEN and CDR2 SYDVKM. The ends were cut back, 3 bases at V and 0 bases at J, with 12 bases in the middle. The CDR3 coding sequence is TGTGCCAGCAGTTTCTTTGGGTTAAGCTCTGGAAACACCATATATTTT. It is translated as CASSFFGLSSGNTIYF.

The rearrangement links TRBV6-5 to TRBJ1-2, with D possibly being TRBD1 (5 bases). V was trimmed by 6 bases and J by 2 bases, leaving 16 bases between them. Germline CDR1 and CDR2: MNHEY and SVGAGI. The CDR3 extends over 15 amino acids. The CDR3 sequence is CASRKNSGLNYGYTF. The CDR3, as DNA: TGTGCCAGCAGGAAAAATTCAGGGCTCAACTATGGCTACACCTTC.

The chain uses TRBV18 and TRBJ2-1, with TRBD1 matching 8 bases. Losses at the gene ends were 1 base for V and 1 base for J; bases not matched to a gene: 9. CDR1 is KGHSH, CDR2 LQKENI, per germline. The length of the CDR3 is 18 residues. This CDR3 reads CASSPRNPGTGSYNEQFF. In nucleotides, the CDR3 is TGTGCCAGCTCACCACGCAATCCCGGGACAGGATCCTACAATGAGCAGTTCTTC.

Points on this clone: A junction end diverges from the germline sequence, so it may reflect a read error. V is TRBV6-1 and J is TRBJ2-7; D is unresolved. The CDR3 has 10 residues. CDR1 is MNHNS and CDR2 is SASEGT in the germline V gene. This chain's CDR3 is CASGESEQYF. CDR3 DNA: TGTGCCAGCGGTGAGTCCGAGCAGTACTTC.

The chain links TRBV5-1 to TRBJ1-5; possibly TRBD1 for D (5 bases). Germline CDR1 and CDR2: SGHRS and YFSETQ. The CDR3 consists of 15 residues. V was pared by 4 bases and J by 3 bases, with 14 bases between. The CDR3 DNA reads TGCGCCAGCAGCCTTGCAGCAGGGTCCAATCAGCCCCAGCATTTT. Protein product: CASSLAAGSNQPQHF.

The V call is TRBV19, the J call TRBJ2-3; 10 nucleotides agree with TRBD2. V was pared by 6 bases and J by 1 base, with 7 bases of the junction left unmatched. Per germline, CDR1 LNHDA and CDR2 SQIVND (reference sequence). The length of the CDR3 is 16 residues. The CDR3 spells CASSKRGLAGTDTQYF. The CDR3 coding sequence is TGTGCCAGTAGCAAACGAGGACTAGCGGGCACAGATACGCAGTATTTT.